These T cell receptor beta chains were read from a single sample in a study of CD8+ T cells in alopecia areata. Repertoires were generated with immunoSEQ multiplex PCR, while TCRdb's copy carries only in-frame clones and drops some. The sample has about 110,000 clones; approximately 63% are singletons. Sequenced sample: CD8+ T cells sorted from blood. Receptors were obtained from a human donor in good health. Both conserved end residues are part of each CDR3. Fields, in order: clone size, CDR3 length, D gene, J gene, V gene, CDR3 DNA, CDR3 protein. A D gene is named only where the DNA matches it firmly. Clone size is shown for a subset of rows, as once, few, many or a class of expanded clone.

>-|14|TRBD1|TRBJ2-5|TRBV29-1
TGCAGCGTGGCCCCGGGGACAGAGCAAGAGACCCAGTACTTC
CSVAPGTEQETQYF
>-|16|-|TRBJ1-2|TRBV21-1
TGTGCCAGCAGCACAGCCCGACAGCGCCCAAACTATGGCTACACCTTC
CASSTARQRPNYGYTF
>-|13|-|TRBJ1-4|TRBV15
TGTGCCACCAGCAGAGATCATAATGAAAAACTGTTTTTT
CATSRDHNEKLFF
>-|13|-|TRBJ2-7|TRBV30
TGTGCCTGGAGTTCAGGGGCGAGCTACGAGCAGTACTTC
CAWSSGASYEQYF
>-|15|TRBD1|TRBJ1-1|TRBV2
TGTGCCAGCAGTGCCGGGACAGCCACGAACACTGAAGCTTTCTTT
CASSAGTATNTEAFF
>-|16|TRBD1|TRBJ2-5|TRBV11-2
TGTGCCAGCAGTTACCCAGGGGGCTGGCCGGGAAAGACCCAGTACTTC
CASSYPGGWPGKTQYF
>-|13|-|TRBJ1-1|TRBV6-1
TGTGCCAGCAGTTTTCTGCTGAACACTGAAGCTTTCTTT
CASSFLLNTEAFF
>-|16|-|TRBJ2-2|TRBV14
TGTGCCAGCAGCCAAGTTGGAGGGCTCGACACCGGGGAGCTGTTTTTT
CASSQVGGLDTGELFF
>-|15|TRBD1|TRBJ2-1|TRBV6-4
TGTGCCAGCAGTGCCCGACAGGGGGGGTACAATGAGCAGTTCTTC
CASSARQGGYNEQFF
>-|12|TRBD2|TRBJ2-7|TRBV5-6
TGTGCCAGCACCTCGGGAGGAGACGAGCAGTACTTC
CASTSGGDEQYF
>few|17|TRBD2|TRBJ2-7|TRBV13
TGTGCCAGCAGCTCCCGACTAGCGGGGGCCCAATCGGGGGAGCAGTACTTC
CASSSRLAGAQSGEQYF
>few|16|-|TRBJ1-2|TRBV25-1
TGTGCCAGCAGTGGGTCGGAGGTCCCCTCGCACTATGGCTACACCTTC
CASSGSEVPSHYGYTF
>-|18|TRBD2|TRBJ2-5|TRBV11-2
TGTGCCAGCAGCGCCGGACTAGCGGGGATTATTGGCCAAGAGACCCAGTACTTC
CASSAGLAGIIGQETQYF
>-|15|-|TRBJ2-7|TRBV4-3
TGCGCCAGCAGCCAAGACCGAATGCTGGGGGCCGAGCAGTACTTC
CASSQDRMLGAEQYF
>-|14|TRBD1|TRBJ2-7|TRBV9
TGTGCCAGCAGCCCCCAGGGGGACTCCTACGAGCAGTACTTC
CASSPQGDSYEQYF
>-|14|TRBD1|TRBJ1-2|TRBV27
TGTGCCAGCAGTTTCCAGGGGGTTAGTTATGGCTACACCTTC
CASSFQGVSYGYTF
>-|15|TRBD2|TRBJ2-1|TRBV2
TGTGCCAGCAGCAAACTAGCGGGGGGCCGTCATGAGCAGTTCTTC
CASSKLAGGRHEQFF
>few|12|-|TRBJ2-7|TRBV6-1
TGTGCCAGCAGTCACGGTACCTACGAGCAGTACTTC
CASSHGTYEQYF
>-|14|-|TRBJ2-2|TRBV6-6
TGTGCCAGCAGTTGGGGGCTCGACACCGGGGAGCTGTTTTTT
CASSWGLDTGELFF
>-|17|TRBD2|TRBJ2-1|TRBV14
TGTGCCAGCAGCAATCGATTAGCGGGGAGCTCCTACAATGAGCAGTTCTTC
CASSNRLAGSSYNEQFF
>once|15|-|TRBJ2-1|TRBV29-1
TGCAGCGTTGAAGGAAGCGGCAGGGTCTACAATGAGCAGTTCTTC
CSVEGSGRVYNEQFF
>-|17|-|TRBJ2-2|TRBV9
TGTGCCAGCAGCGTAGGTCCCTCGAGGGCGAACACCGGGGAGCTGTTTTTT
CASSVGPSRANTGELFF
>-|14|-|TRBJ1-4|TRBV9
TGTGCCAGCAGCGGCCCCGGGACACGCTCAAAACTGTTTTTT
CASSGPGTRSKLFF
>few|16|-|TRBJ1-2|TRBV18
TGTGCCAGCTCATTCTCCGGACATCTCCCTAACTATGGCTACACCTTC
CASSFSGHLPNYGYTF